This T cell receptor (beta chain) originates from a study of cytomegalovirus exposure and HLA in healthy donors. Across the study: The Caucasian-associated ancestry cluster held more than 80% of roughly 400 genotyped donors.

The germline gives CDR1 MNHEY, CDR2 SMNVEV (reference sequence). The CDR3 is 13 residues long. Trimming pared 3 bases from V and 4 bases from J, leaving 10 bases between. This cohort consisted of healthy bone marrow donors. PCR was performed using 60 Vbeta and 13 Jbeta primers. Original data processing: It was a later analysis that counted tens of millions of unique TCR beta chains, of which about 10 million were shared. The protocol was immunoSEQ multiplex PCR, while the TCRdb copy is restricted to in-frame clones and leaves out a portion. V, J and clone size are those of that table, while D and trimming were read from the DNA. This sample has around 100,000 clones; 74% occur once, and the top ten carry 4% to 5%.

Sequences were obtained from PBMCs. This receptor was identified in a woman in her thirties or forties in good health and CMV-seropositive. V usage is TRBV27 and J usage is TRBJ2-7; D is ambiguous. CDR3 protein: CASSFLGVYEQYF. The CDR3, as DNA: TGTGCCAGCAGTTTCCTAGGAGTTTACGAGCAGTACTTC.